The 6 T cell receptor beta chains below all came from one sample that was sequenced in a study of control samples from healthy donors and cancer patients. Profiling relied on immunoSEQ multiplex PCR, and the TCRdb table lists in-frame clones only, not all of them. The sample carries around 96,000 clones, about 92% recorded once. The source material was blood. The receptors were sampled from a man aged 18-30 years in good health.

The CDR3 bases are TGTGCCAGCTCACCACGTTCAGACGATACTAACTATGGCTACACCTTC. Translating gives CASSPRSDDTNYGYTF. V usage is TRBV18 and J usage is TRBJ1-2; D remains unclear. The germline CDR1 and CDR2 sequences are KGHSH and LQKENI. With 1 base removed from V and 0 bases from J, the gap between germline ends came to 12 bases. CDR3 size: 16 residues. The variable domain in full, completed from reference TRBV18 and TRBJ1-2, reads NAGVMQNPRHLVRRRGQEARLRCSPMKGHSHVYWYRQLPEEGLKFMVYLQKENIIDESGMPKERFSAEFPKEGPSILRIQQVVRGDSAAYFCASSPRSDDTNYGYTFGSGTRLTVV.

The gene calls are TRBV19 and TRBJ2-1; 7 positions match TRBD2. V lost 3 bases and J lost 2; bases outside the gene matches: 1. The CDR3 runs 14 residues. Per germline, CDR1 LNHDA and CDR2 SQIVND (reference sequence). The CDR3 sequence: CASSMAGAYNEQFF. CDR3 nucleotides: TGTGCCAGTAGTATGGCGGGAGCCTACAATGAGCAGTTCTTC.

DNA of the CDR3: TGTGCCTGGAGCCCCTACAGGCAATTTGAAGCTTTCTTT. As protein: CAWSPYRQFEAFF. The V and J genes are TRBV30 and TRBJ1-1; possibly TRBD1 for D (5 bases). The germline V gene encodes CDR1 GTSNPN and CDR2 SVGIG (reference sequence). Trimming shortened V by 3 bases and J by 7 bases, and 15 bases separated the two germline ends. The CDR3 consists of 13 residues.

The chain has TRBV27 and TRBJ1-1; D ambiguous. The germline V gene encodes CDR1 MNHEY and CDR2 SMNVEV (reference sequence). V was trimmed by 9 bases and J by 5 bases, leaving 25 bases between them. The CDR3 sequence is 16 residues long. CDR3 bases: TGTGCCAGTTTTTCCCAATTTTTCGGGCAAGCAACTGAAGCTTTCTTT. Its protein product is CASFSQFFGQATEAFF.

The chain uses TRBV4-2 and TRBJ1-5; D gene uncertain. The CDR3 sequence is 15 residues long. Germline-derived CDR1 and CDR2 are LGHNA and YNFKEQ. Trimming stripped 3 bases from V and 0 bases from J, with 9 bases between. The CDR3 DNA follows: TGTGCCAGCAGCCATGACGACAATAGCAATCAGCCCCAGCATTTT. It translates to CASSHDDNSNQPQHF.

This chain joins TRBV2 and TRBJ1-1; 7 bases map to TRBD1. The CDR3 sequence is 15 residues long. Germline V gene lookup returns CDR1 SNHLY and CDR2 FYNNEI. The V segment lost 7 bases and the J segment 4 bases; nucleotides outside the gene matches: 12. This chain's CDR3 is CASTIGRGLSTEAFF. DNA for the CDR3: TGTGCCAGCACTATCGGGAGGGGGCTAAGCACTGAAGCTTTCTTT.